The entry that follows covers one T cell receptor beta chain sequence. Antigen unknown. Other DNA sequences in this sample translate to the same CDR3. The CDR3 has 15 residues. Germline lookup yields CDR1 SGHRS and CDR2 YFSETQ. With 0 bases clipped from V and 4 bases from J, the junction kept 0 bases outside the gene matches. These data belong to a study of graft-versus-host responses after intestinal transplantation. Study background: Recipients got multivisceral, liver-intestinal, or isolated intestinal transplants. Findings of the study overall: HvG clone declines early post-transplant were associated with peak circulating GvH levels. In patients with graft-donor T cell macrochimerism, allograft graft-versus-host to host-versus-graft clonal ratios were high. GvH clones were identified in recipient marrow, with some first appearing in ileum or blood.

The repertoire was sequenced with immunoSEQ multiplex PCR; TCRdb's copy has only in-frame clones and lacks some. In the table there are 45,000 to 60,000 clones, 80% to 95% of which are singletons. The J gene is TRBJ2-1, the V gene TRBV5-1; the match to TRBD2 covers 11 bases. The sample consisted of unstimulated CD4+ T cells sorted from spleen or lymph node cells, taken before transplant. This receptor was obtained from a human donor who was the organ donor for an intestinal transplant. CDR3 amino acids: CASSLGLAGYNEQFF. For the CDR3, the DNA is TGCGCCAGCAGCTTGGGACTAGCGGGATACAATGAGCAGTTCTTC.